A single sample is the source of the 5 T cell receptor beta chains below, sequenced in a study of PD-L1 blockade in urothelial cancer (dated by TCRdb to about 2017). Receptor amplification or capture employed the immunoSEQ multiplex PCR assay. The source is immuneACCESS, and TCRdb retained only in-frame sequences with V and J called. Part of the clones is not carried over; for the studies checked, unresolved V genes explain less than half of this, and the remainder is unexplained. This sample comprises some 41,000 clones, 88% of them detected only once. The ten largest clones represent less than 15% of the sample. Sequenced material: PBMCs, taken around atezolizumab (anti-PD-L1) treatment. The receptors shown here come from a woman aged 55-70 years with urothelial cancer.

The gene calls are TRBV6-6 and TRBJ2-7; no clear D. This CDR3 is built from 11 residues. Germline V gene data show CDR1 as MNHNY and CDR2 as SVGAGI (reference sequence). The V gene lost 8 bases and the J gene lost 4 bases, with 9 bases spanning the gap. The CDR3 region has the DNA TGTGCCAGCGGAGACCTTTACGAGCAGTACTTC. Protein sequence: CASGDLYEQYF.

As DNA, the CDR3 is TGTGCCAGCAGTTTATCTGGAGGGGCCGGGGTGTATAATTCACCCCTCCACTTT. This gives the protein CASSLSGGAGVYNSPLHF. This rearrangement joins TRBV27 to TRBJ1-6; D perhaps matches TRBD1 (5 bases). Germline V CDR1 and CDR2: MNHEY, SMNVEV (reference sequence). CDR3 length: 18 residues. Trimming removed 0 bases at V and 4 bases at J, with 16 bases between.

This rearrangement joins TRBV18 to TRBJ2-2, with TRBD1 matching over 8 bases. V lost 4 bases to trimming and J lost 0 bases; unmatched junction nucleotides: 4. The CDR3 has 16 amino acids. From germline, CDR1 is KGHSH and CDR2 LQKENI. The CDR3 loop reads CASSRDRGPNTGELFF. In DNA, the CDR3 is TGTGCCAGCTCACGAGACAGGGGACCGAACACCGGGGAGCTGTTTTTT.

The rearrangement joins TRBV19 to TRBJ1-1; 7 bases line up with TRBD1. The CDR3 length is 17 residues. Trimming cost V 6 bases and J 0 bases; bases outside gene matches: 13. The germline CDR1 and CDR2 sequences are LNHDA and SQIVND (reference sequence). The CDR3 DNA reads TGTGCCAGTAGCGTAGTCCTCGACAGGGTAATGAACACTGAAGCTTTCTTT. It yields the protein CASSVVLDRVMNTEAFF.

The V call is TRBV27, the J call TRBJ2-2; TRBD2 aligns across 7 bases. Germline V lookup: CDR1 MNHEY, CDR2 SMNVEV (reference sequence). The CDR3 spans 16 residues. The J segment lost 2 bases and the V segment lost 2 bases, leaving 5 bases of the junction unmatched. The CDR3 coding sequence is TGTGCCAGCAGTTTAGCAGGCGGGAGTAACACCGGGGAGCTGTTTTTT. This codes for CASSLAGGSNTGELFF.